This T cell receptor beta chain is drawn from a study of shared clonotypes between healthy human individuals. Whole-study findings and limits: Clonotypes which were not shared had lower generation probabilities than clonotypes that all four donors shared.

The assay was carried out at the deep level. The data were produced by immunoSEQ multiplex PCR, yet TCRdb's version contains in-frame clones alone and is incomplete. The table records a few million clones, 85% to 95% of them present only once. This CDR3 is built from 13 residues. Looked up from germline, CDR1 is MNHEY and CDR2 is SMNVEV (reference sequence). Trimming took 5 bases from V and 6 from J, leaving 13 bases between them. This clone came up once. What it binds is not known. The chain combines TRBV27 with TRBJ1-1; D is possibly TRBD1 (5 bases). The receptor was isolated from a man in his late teens or twenties in good health. Some clones in this sample may be carry-over from other donors' samples. The sample taken for sequencing was naive CD4+ T cells from PBMCs. Subset specified: CD45RA+ positively selected. CDR3 amino acids: CASSPRGYAEAFF. CDR3 sequence (DNA): TGTGCCAGCAGTCCTAGGGGTTACGCTGAAGCTTTCTTT.